Shown below are 25 T cell receptor beta chains from a single sample sequenced in a study of chemoradiotherapy in HPV16-positive cancers. Repertoires were generated with immunoSEQ multiplex PCR, while TCRdb's copy carries only in-frame clones and drops some. The table shows about 1,400 clones, with roughly two thirds occurring only once. The starting material was tumor tissue, obtained from a patient who underwent chemoradiotherapy. The receptors stem from a human donor with HPV-associated anogenital cancer.

V usage is TRBV2 and J usage is TRBJ2-2, with 10 bases identical to TRBD1. This CDR3 is 17 amino acids long. Germline-derived CDR1 and CDR2 are SNHLY and FYNNEI. V was pared by 3 bases and J by 2 bases, with 6 bases of the junction left unmatched. For the CDR3, the DNA is TGTGCCAGCAGTGAGTGGGACAGGGGTCCTAACACCGGGGAGCTGTTTTTT. Translating gives CASSEWDRGPNTGELFF.

The V call is TRBV29-1, the J call TRBJ2-7; TRBD1 might be the D (6 bases). The germline V gene has CDR1 SQVTM and CDR2 ANQGSEA. The CDR3 loop spans 15 amino acids. V was trimmed by 5 bases and J by 2 bases, leaving 19 bases between them. As DNA, the CDR3 is TGCAGCGTTTGGTCGACAGGAACAAGGGCCTACGAGCAGTACTTC. Translated: CSVWSTGTRAYEQYF.

Only a few counts were recorded for this clone. The rearrangement joins TRBV10-3 to TRBJ1-5; D is unresolved. Trimming cost V 3 bases and J 7 bases, with 10 bases left between them. This CDR3 spans 13 amino acids. CDR1 is ENHRY, CDR2 SYGVKD, per germline. Here the CDR3 DNA reads TGTGCCATCAGTGAAGATCTGGCACAGCCCCAGCATTTT. This encodes CAISEDLAQPQHF.

This clone was recorded only once. The chain employs TRBV6-9 and TRBJ1-4; D gene unclear. This CDR3 comprises 15 residues. The germline gives CDR1 MNHGY, CDR2 SVAAGI. Trimming shortened V by 9 bases and J by 5 bases, and 19 bases separated the two germline ends. The CDR3 bases are TGTGCCAGTAGGAGTTGGACCTCACAGAATGAAAAACTGTTTTTT. Translated, it gives CASRSWTSQNEKLFF.

This clone was seen a few times. The V gene is TRBV11-1, the J gene TRBJ2-3; 9 nucleotides match TRBD2. In germline, CDR1 is SGHAT, CDR2 FQDESV (reference sequence). The CDR3 is 16 residues long. Unmatched junction bases numbered 10, after V lost 5 bases and J lost 4 bases. CDR3 residues: CASSPWAGGRADTQYF. The CDR3 DNA reads TGTGCCAGCAGCCCCTGGGCGGGAGGGCGAGCAGATACGCAGTATTTT.

The chain combines TRBV28 with TRBJ2-1; 9 nucleotides agree with TRBD2. The CDR3 runs 15 residues. V lost 6 bases to trimming and J lost 5 bases; unmatched junction nucleotides: 8. Germline loops: CDR1 MDHEN, CDR2 SYDVKM. In DNA form, the CDR3 reads TGTGCCAGCAGCCCTACTAGCGGGTCCCACAATGAGCAGTTCTTC. Amino acid sequence: CASSPTSGSHNEQFF. The variable domain in full, with the rest retrieved from reference TRBV28 and TRBJ2-1, is DVKVTQSSRYLVKRTGEKVFLECVQDMDHENMFWYRQDPGLGLRLIYFSYDVKMKEKGDIPEGYSVSREKKERFSLILESASTNQTSMYLCASSPTSGSHNEQFFGPGTRLTVL.

This chain uses TRBV6-5 with TRBJ1-5; 8 bases match TRBD1. CDR3 length: 15 amino acids. Trimming at V came to 6 bases and at J to 0 bases, leaving 4 bases not matched to a gene. In germline, CDR1 is MNHEY, CDR2 SVGAGI. CDR3 sequence reads: CASSTTGDSNQPQHF. The CDR3 region has the DNA TGTGCCAGCAGCACGACAGGGGATAGCAATCAGCCCCAGCATTTT.

This clone was seen a few times. The chain carries TRBV11-3 and TRBJ2-5, with D possibly TRBD1 on 6 matching bases. V lost 5 bases and J lost 2, with 9 bases in between. The CDR3 runs 13 residues. The germline gives CDR1 SGHNT, CDR2 YENEEA. In DNA, the CDR3 is TGTGCCAGCAGCCCAGGACAGCAAGAGACCCAGTACTTC. Translated, it gives CASSPGQQETQYF. Drawing the rest from reference TRBV11-3 and TRBJ2-5, the complete variable domain is EAGVVQSPRYKIIEKKQPVAFWCNPISGHNTLYWYLQNLGQGPELLIRYENEEAVDDSQLPKDRFSAERLKGVDSTLKIQPAELGDSAVYLCASSPGQQETQYFGPGTRLLVL.

The chain joins TRBV14 to TRBJ1-1; unclear D gene. This CDR3 contains 13 residues. The germline gives CDR1 SGHDN, CDR2 FVKESK. The V end was cut by 4 bases, the J end by 0 bases, with 6 bases between. CDR3 nucleotides: TGTGCCAGCAGCCGTTCTATGAACACTGAAGCTTTCTTT. Its protein is CASSRSMNTEAFF.

The chain couples TRBV2 to TRBJ2-5; 7 nucleotides match TRBD1. The DNA end favors TRBJ2-7, so the J call may be wrong. This CDR3 is built from 16 residues. Germline CDR1 reads SNHLY; CDR2 reads FYNNEI. CDR3 in DNA: TGTGCCAGCAACCCCGGCTGGACAGGAAGCTCCTACGAGCAGTACTTC. Its protein is CASNPGWTGSSYEQYF.

A note on this clone: This could be a read error, since a much larger clone is one nucleotide away. This chain links TRBV6-4 with TRBJ2-7; possible D gene TRBD1, 5 bases. Trimming shortened V by 11 bases and J by 1 base, and 18 bases separated the two germline ends. Germline V gene data show CDR1 as MRHNA and CDR2 as SNTAGT. The CDR3 length is 14 residues. In nucleotides, the CDR3 is TGTGCCGGCACCCACAGGTACGGTTCCTACGAGCAGTACTTC. This translates into CAGTHRYGSYEQYF.

The chain links TRBV5-1 to TRBJ2-2, with a possible D match to TRBD1 (6 bases). Germline V lookup: CDR1 SGHRS, CDR2 YFSETQ. The CDR3 is 13 residues long. V dropped 3 bases and J dropped 6 bases, with 9 bases sitting between them. The CDR3 DNA is TGCGCCAGCAGCTACGGACAGCCCGGGGAGCTGTTTTTT. It encodes CASSYGQPGELFF.

About this clone itself: A much larger clone sits a single nucleotide away, making a read error possible. V gene TRBV5-6 combines with J gene TRBJ1-2; 9 nucleotides line up with TRBD1. CDR1 and CDR2 from the germline V gene are SGHDT and YYEEEE. The CDR3 consists of 15 residues. The J segment lost 4 bases and the V segment lost 7 bases, leaving 11 bases of the junction unmatched. CDR3 bases: TGTGCCAGCGGTTCCTGGACAGGGGTTCCCTATGGCTACACCTTC. This codes for CASGSWTGVPYGYTF.

This chain links TRBV4-3 with TRBJ1-2; tentatively, D is TRBD1 (6 bases). V was trimmed by 1 base and J by 0 bases, leaving 12 bases between them. The CDR3 is 16 amino acids. Germline V gene data show CDR1 as LGHNA and CDR2 as YSLEER. The CDR3 loop reads CASSQGGHGANYGYTF. CDR3 nucleotides: TGCGCCAGCAGCCAAGGGGGACACGGGGCTAACTATGGCTACACCTTC.

In its sample, this clone was seen a few times. The V call is TRBV2, the J call TRBJ1-1; TRBD1 is a possible D gene (6 bases). This CDR3 has 14 residues. Germline values: CDR1 SNHLY, CDR2 FYNNEI. Trimming removed 6 bases from V and 7 bases from J, with 18 bases in between. The CDR3 is CASSGAPGHHEAFF. For the CDR3, the DNA is TGTGCCAGCAGCGGAGCCCCGGGACACCATGAAGCTTTCTTT. Filled out from reference TRBV2 and TRBJ1-1, the complete variable domain reads EPEVTQTPSHQVTQMGQEVILRCVPISNHLYFYWYRQILGQKVEFLVSFYNNEISEKSEIFDDQFSVERPDGSNFTLKIRSTKLEDSAMYFCASSGAPGHHEAFFGQGTRLTVV.

The CDR3 DNA reads as TGTGCCTGGAGGTACAAGCGGGAGCCCTTCTCCGAGCAGTACTTC. Protein product: CAWRYKREPFSEQYF. V gene TRBV30 combines with J gene TRBJ2-7; the match to TRBD2 covers 8 bases. This CDR3 has 15 amino acids. The V gene end was trimmed by 3 bases and the J gene end by 6 bases; junction bases not matched to a gene: 13. Germline CDR1 and CDR2: GTSNPN and SVGIG (reference sequence).

This sequence joins TRBV2 and TRBJ2-7, with D unresolved. With 6 bases removed from V and 0 bases from J, the gap between germline ends came to 15 bases. The CDR3 runs to 15 residues. The germline gives CDR1 SNHLY, CDR2 FYNNEI. The CDR3 loop reads CASSSVDRSSYEQYF. CDR3 bases: TGTGCCAGCAGCTCAGTCGATCGGAGCTCCTACGAGCAGTACTTC.

J is TRBJ2-3 and V is TRBV4-2; 9 positions match TRBD2. CDR3 length equals 15 residues. V shed 6 bases, J shed 4 bases, and the junction held 8 bases outside the gene matches. Per germline, CDR1 LGHNA and CDR2 YNFKEQ. CDR3: CASSPREGGADTQYF. CDR3 DNA: TGTGCCAGCAGTCCGCGGGAGGGTGGGGCAGATACGCAGTATTTT.

The rearrangement links TRBV11-2 to TRBJ2-5; possibly TRBD2 for D (6 bases). The CDR3 contains 14 residues. Deletions cut 5 bases from V and 3 bases from J, with 13 bases between. Germline-derived CDR1 and CDR2 are SGHAT and FQNNGV. As DNA, the CDR3 is TGTGCCAGCAGCCCGGACTATGGAAAAGAGACCCAGTACTTC. Translating it yields CASSPDYGKETQYF.

About this clone itself: This probably arose from a read error, given a far larger clone one base away. This same CDR3 is encoded by further DNA sequences in the sample. The genes are TRBV6-1 and TRBJ1-5; 8 nucleotides agree with TRBD1. This CDR3 is 17 amino acids long. Unmatched junction bases numbered 13, after V lost 2 bases and J lost 7 bases. Germline V gene sequence: CDR1 MNHNS, CDR2 SASEGT. CDR3 sequence reads: CASSEWGIRGPGQPQHF. DNA of the CDR3: TGTGCCAGCAGTGAATGGGGTATCAGGGGGCCAGGCCAGCCCCAGCATTTT.

This sequence joins TRBV18 and TRBJ2-7, with a tentative D call TRBD2 (5 bases). Germline CDR1 and CDR2: KGHSH and LQKENI. V dropped 6 bases and J dropped 1 base, with 10 bases sitting between them. The CDR3 has 13 residues. As DNA, the CDR3 is TGTGCCAGCTCGAGGGAAACTTCCTACGAGCAGTACTTC. Its translation is CASSRETSYEQYF.

The rearrangement links TRBV28 to TRBJ1-2; the D is unclear. Germline-derived CDR1 and CDR2 are MDHEN and SYDVKM. This CDR3 is built from 12 residues. Trimming cost V 5 bases and J 4 bases, with 8 bases left between them. The CDR3 region has the DNA TGTGCCAGCAGTCTGGGCACCTATGGCTACACCTTC. Amino acid sequence: CASSLGTYGYTF.

DNA for the CDR3: TGTGCCAGCGGCAAGACGGCCAAAAACATTCAGTACTTC. Translating it yields CASGKTAKNIQYF. This chain uses TRBV5-6 with TRBJ2-4; D gene unclear. Trimming removed 7 bases from V and 1 base from J, with 9 bases in between. Per germline, CDR1 SGHDT and CDR2 YYEEEE. This CDR3 spans 13 amino acids.

In its sample, this clone was seen once. V is TRBV6-5 and J is TRBJ1-6; possibly TRBD1 for D (5 bases). Germline V lookup: CDR1 MNHEY, CDR2 SVGAGI. The CDR3 covers 16 residues. The V and J ends lost 0 bases and 10 bases respectively, with 16 bases between them. The CDR3 nucleotides are TGTGCCAGCAGTTACTCGATGGGGGGGGAGAACTCACCCCTCCACTTT. This encodes CASSYSMGGENSPLHF.

The chain is built from TRBV2 and TRBJ2-1; D ambiguous. V dropped 3 bases and J dropped 3 bases, with 12 bases sitting between them. The CDR3 sequence is 15 residues long. Germline V CDR1 and CDR2: SNHLY, FYNNEI. The CDR3 spells CASSDGPSFYNEQFF. CDR3 nucleotides: TGTGCCAGCAGTGACGGGCCGTCATTCTACAATGAGCAGTTCTTC.